Presented here are 17 T cell receptor beta chains from one specimen sequenced in a study of cytomegalovirus exposure and HLA in healthy donors. PCR was performed using 60 Vbeta and 13 Jbeta primers. Sequencing was performed with immunoSEQ multiplex PCR; in TCRdb, only in-frame clones are kept and a portion is missing. Recorded here are about 87,000 clones; the top ten clones represent 15% to 17%. The sample consisted of PBMCs. The origin of the receptors is a man in his forties or fifties in good health and CMV-seropositive.

The chain recombines TRBV4-2 with TRBJ1-1; D perhaps matches TRBD1 (6 bases). V lost 4 bases, J lost 6 bases, and 15 bases lay in between. Germline values: CDR1 LGHNA, CDR2 YNFKEQ. The CDR3 is 14 residues long. CDR3 amino acids: CASSPTGMGAEAFF. DNA for the CDR3: TGTGCCAGCAGCCCGACAGGCATGGGGGCTGAAGCTTTCTTT.

The V and J genes are TRBV19 and TRBJ2-2; TRBD2 is a possible D gene (6 bases). This CDR3 has 11 amino acids. Trimming left V 8 bases short and J 5 bases short, with 6 bases between. Germline values: CDR1 LNHDA, CDR2 SQIVND (reference sequence). CDR3 sequence (DNA): TGTGCCAGTGGGAGGACCGGGGAGCTGTTTTTT. This codes for CASGRTGELFF.

Here the CDR3 reads CASSVGTNNEQFF. DNA for the CDR3: TGTGCCAGCAGCGTAGGGACTAACAATGAGCAGTTCTTC. The chain links TRBV9 to TRBJ2-1; weak D call: TRBD2 (6 bases). This CDR3 has 13 amino acids. Germline V gene data show CDR1 as SGDLS and CDR2 as YYNGEE. Trimming pared 0 bases from V and 5 bases from J, leaving 6 bases between. The entire variable domain, with the rest obtained from reference TRBV9 and TRBJ2-1, is as follows: DSGVTQTPKHLITATGQRVTLRCSPRSGDLSVYWYQQSLDQGLQFLIQYYNGEERAKGNILERFSAQQFPDLHSELNLSSLELGDSALYFCASSVGTNNEQFFGPGTRLTVL.

V and J are TRBV9 and TRBJ2-3; maybe TRBD1 (5 bases). The germline V and J ends were trimmed by 4 bases and 0 bases, with 21 bases remaining between them. Germline V gives CDR1 SGDLS, CDR2 YYNGEE. The CDR3 consists of 18 residues. CDR3 sequence (DNA): TGTGCCAGCAGCTCGATTAGGGGAACCCGGTCCAGCACAGATACGCAGTATTTT. This translates into CASSSIRGTRSSTDTQYF. The variable domain in full, completed from reference TRBV9 and TRBJ2-3, reads DSGVTQTPKHLITATGQRVTLRCSPRSGDLSVYWYQQSLDQGLQFLIQYYNGEERAKGNILERFSAQQFPDLHSELNLSSLELGDSALYFCASSSIRGTRSSTDTQYFGPGTRLTVL.

The chain links TRBV11-3 to TRBJ2-3; 8 nucleotides agree with TRBD1. There are 15 residues in the CDR3. In germline, CDR1 is SGHNT, CDR2 YENEEA. V shed 1 base and J 6 bases; nucleotides not matched to a gene: 6. The CDR3 sequence: CASSLGTGNWDTQYF. The CDR3 region has the DNA TGTGCCAGCAGCTTAGGGACAGGGAATTGGGATACGCAGTATTTT.

CDR3 protein: CASSPLTGLAGGPWNEQFF. The CDR3 DNA is TGTGCCAGCTCACCTCTCACGGGACTAGCGGGAGGGCCGTGGAATGAGCAGTTCTTC. The V and J genes are TRBV18 and TRBJ2-1, with 16 bases matching TRBD2. With V trimmed by 3 bases and J by 7 bases, 12 bases remained unmatched. Germline CDR1 and CDR2: KGHSH and LQKENI. The CDR3 runs 19 residues.

The chain carries TRBV10-3 and TRBJ2-3; 7 positions agree with TRBD2. CDR1 and CDR2 from the germline V gene are ENHRY and SYGVKD. The CDR3 runs 15 residues. Trimming took 4 bases from V and 2 from J; bases not matched to a gene: 6. The CDR3 DNA reads TGTGCCATCAGTGTTACTAGCGAAAACACAGATACGCAGTATTTT. Residues: CAISVTSENTDTQYF.

The CDR3 DNA is TGTGCCAGCAGCTTAGGAGGGGGGAACACTGAAGCTTTCTTT. This translates into CASSLGGGNTEAFF. This chain joins TRBV7-9 and TRBJ1-1; D is perhaps TRBD1 (6 bases). V shed 1 base and J shed 1 base, with 7 bases lying between them. Germline loops: CDR1 SEHNR, CDR2 FQNEAQ (reference sequence). The CDR3 is 14 amino acids.

The chain recombines TRBV6-1 with TRBJ2-3; 7 bases map to TRBD1. The CDR3 is 20 residues long. Germline V gene lookup returns CDR1 MNHNS and CDR2 SASEGT. The ends lost 1 base at V and 4 bases at J; junction bases unmatched: 20. The DNA of the CDR3 is TGTGCCAGCAGTGAAGTGAGAGGGGGCGGCTTTTCCCACTCCGCAGATACGCAGTATTTT. Protein product: CASSEVRGGGFSHSADTQYF.

This chain joins TRBV7-8 and TRBJ2-7; 7 positions agree with TRBD1. CDR1 is SGHVS, CDR2 FQNEAQ, per germline. J was trimmed by 4 bases and V by 6 bases; bases with no gene match: 3. This CDR3 contains 12 residues. Here the CDR3 reads CASRIQGYEQYF. CDR3 nucleotides: TGTGCCAGCAGAATACAGGGGTACGAGCAGTACTTC.

The chain is built from TRBV2 and TRBJ2-2; D unresolved. V lost 6 bases, J lost 0 bases, and 8 bases lay in between. This CDR3 has 14 residues. CDR1 is SNHLY, CDR2 FYNNEI, per germline. The CDR3, as DNA: TGTGCCAGCAGCGAGCAAGCGAACACCGGGGAGCTGTTTTTT. It translates to CASSEQANTGELFF.

The V and J genes are TRBV29-1 and TRBJ2-1; D possibly corresponds to TRBD2 (6 bases). The V end was cut by 7 bases, the J end by 0 bases, with 13 bases between. CDR1 is SQVTM and CDR2 is ANQGSEA in the germline V gene. The CDR3 is 14 residues long. CDR3 loop: CSAERADSYNEQFF. The CDR3 region has the DNA TGCAGCGCTGAGCGGGCCGACTCCTACAATGAGCAGTTCTTC.

The chain employs TRBV7-8 and TRBJ2-2, with TRBD2 as a possible D gene (9 bases). Germline CDR1 SGHVS, CDR2 FQNEAQ. This CDR3 has 18 amino acids. Trimming removed 6 bases at V and 1 base at J, with 21 bases between. CDR3 in amino acids: CASSPGGGSGRNTGELFF. Here the CDR3 DNA reads TGTGCCAGCAGTCCAGGGGGCGGTAGCGGGAGGAACACCGGGGAGCTGTTTTTT.

The V gene is TRBV18, the J gene TRBJ2-1; maybe TRBD2 (6 bases). V lost 1 base to trimming and J lost 8 bases, with 21 bases between them. Germline-derived CDR1 and CDR2 are KGHSH and LQKENI. This CDR3 is 17 amino acids long. As DNA, the CDR3 is TGTGCCAGCTCACCACAAGGGTACCGGGAGTTTAGCGATGAGCAGTTCTTC. Its translation: CASSPQGYREFSDEQFF.

The V and J genes are TRBV27 and TRBJ2-5; TRBD1 aligns across 12 bases. This CDR3 has 15 amino acids. The ends lost 7 bases at V and 4 bases at J; junction bases unmatched: 7. Germline lookup yields CDR1 MNHEY and CDR2 SMNVEV (reference sequence). The CDR3 DNA reads as TGTGCCAGCATGCCATGGGACAGGGGGCGAGAGACCCAGTACTTC. Its protein product is CASMPWDRGRETQYF.

This sequence joins TRBV28 and TRBJ1-2; a possible D gene is TRBD1 (5 bases). Germline V CDR1 and CDR2: MDHEN, SYDVKM. The ends were cut back, 5 bases at V and 4 bases at J, with 14 bases in the middle. The CDR3 is 14 residues long. The CDR3 protein is CASSLTSGSYGYTF. DNA of the CDR3: TGTGCCAGCAGTCTTACATCAGGGTCCTATGGCTACACCTTC.

This chain links TRBV15 with TRBJ2-2; D is unresolved. CDR1 LNHNV and CDR2 YYDKDF come from the germline V gene (reference sequence). This CDR3 has 16 residues. The V end was cut by 5 bases, the J end by 1 base, with 14 bases between. CDR3 sequence reads: CATSLTTRVNTGELFF. DNA of the CDR3: TGTGCCACCAGCCTAACGACTCGAGTGAACACCGGGGAGCTGTTTTTT.